The 7 T cell receptor beta chains given below trace back to one sample, sequenced in a study of monozygotic twins with inflammatory bowel disease (dated by TCRdb to between 2018 and 2021). Receptor amplification or capture employed 5' RACE. The sequencer was an Illumina HiSeq 2500. With the reads reprocessed by TCRdb, a single entry stands for each CDR3 protein sequence and no DNA is reported. The table for this sample records 150,000 to 200,000 distinct CDR3 sequences. The leading ten clones occupy about 7.4% of the sample. The sample taken for sequencing was blood. The receptors originated from a human donor with ulcerative colitis or Crohn's disease, or a healthy co-twin of an affected twin (not recorded which).

The rearrangement joins TRBV7-2 to TRBJ2-5; the TCRdb D gene call, TRBD2, has no DNA to confirm it. This CDR3 contains 13 residues. Germline V gives CDR1 SGHTA, CDR2 FQGNSA. The CDR3 here is CASSPGTSGTQYF. The full variable domain, completed using reference TRBV7-2 and TRBJ2-5, is GAGVSQSPSNKVTEKGKDVELRCDPISGHTALYWYRQSLGQGLEFLIYFQGNSAPDKSGLPSDRFSAERTGGSVSTLTIQRTQQEDSAVYLCASSPGTSGTQYFGPGTRLLVL.

The chain combines TRBV7-2 with TRBJ1-2. The V gene's germline CDR1 is SGHTA and CDR2 FQGNSA. The CDR3 has 15 residues. This CDR3 reads CASSLDVRGYGGYTF.

V usage is TRBV20-1 and J usage is TRBJ2-7; TCRdb's D gene call, TRBD1, goes unchecked for lack of DNA. The CDR3 runs to 12 residues. Per germline, CDR1 DFQATT and CDR2 SNEGSKA (reference sequence). This CDR3 is CSAPGQAYEQYF.

The V gene is TRBV4-3, the J gene TRBJ1-2; TCRdb designates TRBD1, a call that cannot be tested without DNA. The germline V gene has CDR1 LGHNA and CDR2 YSLEER. The CDR3 runs 14 residues. The CDR3 region is CASSQEGQGPGYTF.

J is TRBJ1-3 and V is TRBV25-1. Germline CDR1 MGHDK, CDR2 SYGVNS. CDR3 size: 16 residues. Here the CDR3 reads CTSSEYSRYSGNTIYF.

This chain uses TRBV30 with TRBJ2-1; TCRdb names TRBD1, which stays unverified in the absence of DNA. This CDR3 has 15 amino acids. CDR1 and CDR2 (germline): GTSNPN, SVGIG (reference sequence). CDR3 residues: CAWSVGVQGSNEQFF.

The chain is built from TRBV12-5 and TRBJ1-1; without DNA, the TCRdb call of TRBD1 cannot be checked. The germline V gene encodes CDR1 LGHNT and CDR2 FRNRAP. The CDR3 consists of 14 residues. CDR3 in amino acids: CASGPGQGYTEAFF.